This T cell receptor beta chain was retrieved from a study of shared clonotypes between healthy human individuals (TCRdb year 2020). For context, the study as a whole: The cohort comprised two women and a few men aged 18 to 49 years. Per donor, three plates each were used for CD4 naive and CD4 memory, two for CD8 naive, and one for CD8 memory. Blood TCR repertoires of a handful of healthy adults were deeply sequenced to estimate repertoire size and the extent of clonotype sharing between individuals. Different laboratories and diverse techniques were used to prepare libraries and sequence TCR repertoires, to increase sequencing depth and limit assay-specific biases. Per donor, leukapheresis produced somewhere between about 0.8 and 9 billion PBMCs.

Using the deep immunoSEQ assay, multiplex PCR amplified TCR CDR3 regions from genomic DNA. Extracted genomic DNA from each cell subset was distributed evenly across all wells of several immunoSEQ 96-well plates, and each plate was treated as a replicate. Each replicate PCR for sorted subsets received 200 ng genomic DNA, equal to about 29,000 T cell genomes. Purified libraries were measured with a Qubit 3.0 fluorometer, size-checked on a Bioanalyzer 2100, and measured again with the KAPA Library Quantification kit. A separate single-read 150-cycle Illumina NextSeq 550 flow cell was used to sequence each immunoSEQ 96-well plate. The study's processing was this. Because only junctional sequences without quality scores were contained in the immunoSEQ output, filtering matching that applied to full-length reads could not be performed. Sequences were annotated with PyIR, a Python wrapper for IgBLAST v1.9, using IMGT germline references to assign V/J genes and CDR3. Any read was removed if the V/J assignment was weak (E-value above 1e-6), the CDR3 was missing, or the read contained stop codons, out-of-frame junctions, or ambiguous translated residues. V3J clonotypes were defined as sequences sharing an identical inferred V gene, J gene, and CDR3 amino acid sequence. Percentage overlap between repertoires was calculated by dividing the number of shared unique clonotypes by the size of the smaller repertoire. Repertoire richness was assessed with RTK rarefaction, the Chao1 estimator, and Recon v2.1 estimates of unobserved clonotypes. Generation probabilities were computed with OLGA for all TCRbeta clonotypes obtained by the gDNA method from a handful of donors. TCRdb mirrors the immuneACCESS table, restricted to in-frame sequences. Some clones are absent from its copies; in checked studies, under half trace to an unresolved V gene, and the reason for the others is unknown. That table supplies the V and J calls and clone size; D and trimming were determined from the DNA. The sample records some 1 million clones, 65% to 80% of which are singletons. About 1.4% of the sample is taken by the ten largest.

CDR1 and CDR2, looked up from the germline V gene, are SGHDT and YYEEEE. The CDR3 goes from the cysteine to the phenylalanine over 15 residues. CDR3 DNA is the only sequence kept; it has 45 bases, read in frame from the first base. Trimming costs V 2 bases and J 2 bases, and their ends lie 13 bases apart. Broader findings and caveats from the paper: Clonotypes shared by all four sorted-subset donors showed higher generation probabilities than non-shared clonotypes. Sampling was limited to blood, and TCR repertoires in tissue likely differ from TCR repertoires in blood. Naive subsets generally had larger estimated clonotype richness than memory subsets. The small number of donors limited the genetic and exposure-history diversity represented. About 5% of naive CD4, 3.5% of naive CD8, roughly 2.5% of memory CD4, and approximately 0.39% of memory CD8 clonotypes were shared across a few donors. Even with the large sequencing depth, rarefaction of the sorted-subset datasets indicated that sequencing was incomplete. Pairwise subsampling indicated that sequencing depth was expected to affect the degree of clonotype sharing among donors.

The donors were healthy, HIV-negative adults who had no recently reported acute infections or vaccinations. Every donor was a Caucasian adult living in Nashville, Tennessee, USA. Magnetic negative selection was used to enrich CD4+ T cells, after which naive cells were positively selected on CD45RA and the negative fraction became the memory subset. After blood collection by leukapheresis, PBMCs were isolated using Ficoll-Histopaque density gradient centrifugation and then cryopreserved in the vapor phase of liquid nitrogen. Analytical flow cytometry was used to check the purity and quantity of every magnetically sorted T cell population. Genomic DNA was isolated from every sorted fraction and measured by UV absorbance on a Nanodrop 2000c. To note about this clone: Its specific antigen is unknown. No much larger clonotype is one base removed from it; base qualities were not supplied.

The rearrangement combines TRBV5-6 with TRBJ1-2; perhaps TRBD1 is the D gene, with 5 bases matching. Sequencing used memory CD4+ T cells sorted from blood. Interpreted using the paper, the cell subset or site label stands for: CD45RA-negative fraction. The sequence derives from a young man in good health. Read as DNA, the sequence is TGTGCCAGCAGCTTCCTCGGGAGGGACAACTATGGCTACACCTTC. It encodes CASSFLGRDNYGYTF.